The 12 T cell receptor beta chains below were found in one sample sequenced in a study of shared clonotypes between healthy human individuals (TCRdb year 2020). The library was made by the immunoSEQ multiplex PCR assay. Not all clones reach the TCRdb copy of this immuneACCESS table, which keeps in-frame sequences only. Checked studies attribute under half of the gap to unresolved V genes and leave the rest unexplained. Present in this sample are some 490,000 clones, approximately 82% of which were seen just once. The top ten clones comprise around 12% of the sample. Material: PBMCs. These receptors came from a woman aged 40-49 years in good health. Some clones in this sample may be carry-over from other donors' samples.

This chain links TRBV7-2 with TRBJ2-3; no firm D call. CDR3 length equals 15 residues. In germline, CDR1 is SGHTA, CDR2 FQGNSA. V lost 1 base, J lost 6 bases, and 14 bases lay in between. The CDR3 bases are TGTGCCAGCAGCTTAGTTCTCAGGTCGGCTGATACGCAGTATTTT. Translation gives CASSLVLRSADTQYF.

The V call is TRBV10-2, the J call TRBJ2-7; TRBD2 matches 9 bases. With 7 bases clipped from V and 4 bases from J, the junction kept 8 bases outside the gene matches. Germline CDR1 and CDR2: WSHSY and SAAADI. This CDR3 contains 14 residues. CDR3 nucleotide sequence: TGCGCCAGCAAGGTAGCGGGAGAGATGTACGAGCAGTACTTC. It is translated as CASKVAGEMYEQYF.

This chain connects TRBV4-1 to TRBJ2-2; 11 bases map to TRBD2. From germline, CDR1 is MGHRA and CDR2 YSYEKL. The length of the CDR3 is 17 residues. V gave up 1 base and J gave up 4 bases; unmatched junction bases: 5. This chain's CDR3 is CASSQGLAGYFTGELFF. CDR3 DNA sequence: TGCGCCAGCAGCCAAGGACTAGCGGGATACTTCACCGGGGAGCTGTTTTTT.

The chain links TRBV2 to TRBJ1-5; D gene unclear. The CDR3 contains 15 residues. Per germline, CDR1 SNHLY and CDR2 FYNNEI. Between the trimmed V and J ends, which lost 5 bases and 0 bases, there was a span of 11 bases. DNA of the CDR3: TGTGCCAGCAGTTATAGGACTGTTAGCAATCAGCCCCAGCATTTT. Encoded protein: CASSYRTVSNQPQHF.

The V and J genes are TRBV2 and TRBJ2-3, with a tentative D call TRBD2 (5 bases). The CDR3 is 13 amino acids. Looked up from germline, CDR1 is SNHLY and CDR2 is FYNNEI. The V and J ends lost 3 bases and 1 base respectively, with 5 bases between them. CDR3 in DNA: TGTGCCAGCAGTGAGGAGGGCACAGATACGCAGTATTTT. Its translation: CASSEEGTDTQYF.

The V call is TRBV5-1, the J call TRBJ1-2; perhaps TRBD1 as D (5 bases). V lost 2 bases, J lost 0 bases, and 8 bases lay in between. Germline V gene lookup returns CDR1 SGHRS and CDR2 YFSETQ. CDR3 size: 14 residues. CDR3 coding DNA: TGCGCCAGCAGCTTACAGGATCCTAACTATGGCTACACCTTC. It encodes CASSLQDPNYGYTF.

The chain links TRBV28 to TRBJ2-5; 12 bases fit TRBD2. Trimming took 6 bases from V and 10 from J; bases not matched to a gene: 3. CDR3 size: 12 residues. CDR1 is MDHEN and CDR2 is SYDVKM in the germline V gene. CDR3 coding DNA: TGTGCCAGCAGGACTAGCGGGAGTAACCAGTACTTC. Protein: CASRTSGSNQYF.

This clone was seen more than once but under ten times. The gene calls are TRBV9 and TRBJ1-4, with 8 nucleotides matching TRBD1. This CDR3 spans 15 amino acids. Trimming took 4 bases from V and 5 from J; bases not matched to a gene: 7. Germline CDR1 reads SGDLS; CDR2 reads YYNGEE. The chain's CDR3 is CASSTPGGANEKLFF. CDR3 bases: TGTGCCAGCAGCACTCCAGGGGGCGCGAATGAAAAACTGTTTTTT.

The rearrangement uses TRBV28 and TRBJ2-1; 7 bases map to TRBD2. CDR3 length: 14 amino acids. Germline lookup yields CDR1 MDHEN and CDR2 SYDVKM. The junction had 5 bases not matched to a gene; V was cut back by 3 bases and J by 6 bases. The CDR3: CASSFSTSRNEQFF. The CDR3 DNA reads TGTGCCAGCAGTTTCTCGACTAGCCGCAATGAGCAGTTCTTC.

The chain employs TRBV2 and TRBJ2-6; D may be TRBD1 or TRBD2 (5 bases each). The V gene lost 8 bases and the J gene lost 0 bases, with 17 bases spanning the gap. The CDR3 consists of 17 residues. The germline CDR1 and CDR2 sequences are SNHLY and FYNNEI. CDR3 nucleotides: TGTGCCAGCGCCTCCCGCTGGGGGAACTCTGGGGCCAACGTCCTGACTTTC. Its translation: CASASRWGNSGANVLTF.

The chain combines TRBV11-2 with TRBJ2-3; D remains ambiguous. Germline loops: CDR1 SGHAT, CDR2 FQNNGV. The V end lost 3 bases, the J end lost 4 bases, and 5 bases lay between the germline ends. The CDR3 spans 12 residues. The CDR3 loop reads CASSFSADTQYF. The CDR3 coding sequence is TGTGCCAGCAGCTTCTCCGCAGATACGCAGTATTTT.

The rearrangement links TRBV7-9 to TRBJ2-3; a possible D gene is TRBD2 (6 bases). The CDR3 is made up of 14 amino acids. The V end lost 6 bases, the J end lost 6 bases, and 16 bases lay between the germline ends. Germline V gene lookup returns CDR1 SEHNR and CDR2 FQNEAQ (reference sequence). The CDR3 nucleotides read TGTGCCAGCAGTTTGGGTACCCGGGAGGATACGCAGTATTTT. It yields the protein CASSLGTREDTQYF.